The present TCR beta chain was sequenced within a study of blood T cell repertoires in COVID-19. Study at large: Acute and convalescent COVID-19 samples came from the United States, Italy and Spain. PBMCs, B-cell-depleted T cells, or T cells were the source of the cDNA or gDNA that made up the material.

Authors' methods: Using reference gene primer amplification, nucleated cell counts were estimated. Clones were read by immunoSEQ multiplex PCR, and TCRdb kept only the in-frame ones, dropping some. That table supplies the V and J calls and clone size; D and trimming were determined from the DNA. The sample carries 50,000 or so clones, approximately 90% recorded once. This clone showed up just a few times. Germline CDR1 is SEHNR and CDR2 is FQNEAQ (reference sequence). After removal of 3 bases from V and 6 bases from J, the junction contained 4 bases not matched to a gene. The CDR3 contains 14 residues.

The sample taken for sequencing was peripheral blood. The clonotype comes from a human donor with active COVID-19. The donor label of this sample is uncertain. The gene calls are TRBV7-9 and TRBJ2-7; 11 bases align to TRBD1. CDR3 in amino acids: CASSFPGQGGEQYF. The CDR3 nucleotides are TGTGCCAGCAGCTTCCCGGGACAGGGGGGCGAGCAGTACTTC.